This passage covers 22 T cell receptor beta chains from one sample sequenced in a study of blood T cell repertoires in COVID-19. TCRdb keeps only in-frame clones here, not all; method: immunoSEQ multiplex PCR. The sample has roughly 180,000 clones, about 76% seen once; the top ten hold around 8.9%. Sequenced material: peripheral blood. All receptors come from a woman aged 50 to 65 with active or convalescent COVID-19.

This CDR3 is CASRVGQTSFYGYTF. The CDR3 DNA follows: TGTGCCAGCAGAGTGGGACAAACATCGTTCTATGGCTACACCTTC. This chain joins TRBV6-5 and TRBJ1-2, with D possibly being TRBD1 (6 bases). V shed 6 bases and J shed 4 bases, with 18 bases lying between them. Germline loops: CDR1 MNHEY, CDR2 SVGAGI. This CDR3 region has 15 residues.

The V and J genes are TRBV28 and TRBJ1-3; 8 positions match TRBD1. This CDR3 has 15 residues. Germline lookup yields CDR1 MDHEN and CDR2 SYDVKM. The junction had 5 bases not matched to a gene; V was cut back by 4 bases and J by 3 bases. The CDR3 loop is CASSSDRGGGNTIYF. The CDR3 region has the DNA TGTGCCAGCAGTTCCGACAGGGGAGGTGGAAACACCATATATTTT.

In its sample, this clone was seen once. The J gene is TRBJ1-5, the V gene TRBV5-6, with TRBD1 matching 7 bases. The junction had 9 bases not matched to a gene; V was cut back by 1 base and J by 2 bases. CDR3 length: 17 residues. Germline V lookup: CDR1 SGHDT, CDR2 YYEEEE. For the CDR3, the DNA is TGTGCCAGCAGCTTGAAGGCAGGGGGTGTTGGCAATCAGCCCCAGCATTTT. Translating it yields CASSLKAGGVGNQPQHF.

This sequence joins TRBV6-1 and TRBJ1-6; 9 bases match TRBD1. This CDR3 spans 15 amino acids. Germline V gene lookup returns CDR1 MNHNS and CDR2 SASEGT. The V and J ends lost 3 bases and 9 bases, in that order; junction bases with no gene match: 6. CDR3 loop: CASSETGQGSSPLHF. DNA of the CDR3: TGTGCCAGCAGTGAGACAGGACAGGGGAGTTCACCCCTCCACTTT.

This chain joins TRBV2 and TRBJ2-5; D ambiguous. V shed 4 bases and J shed 5 bases, with 11 bases lying between them. The CDR3 totals 13 residues. CDR1 is SNHLY and CDR2 is FYNNEI in the germline V gene. Written as DNA, the CDR3 is TGTGCCAGCAGTGGCGTAATCCGGGAGACCCAGTACTTC. It is translated as CASSGVIRETQYF.

The chain links TRBV6-5 to TRBJ1-1; D is perhaps TRBD1 (5 bases). This CDR3 region has 14 residues. In germline, CDR1 is MNHEY, CDR2 SVGAGI. V lost 4 bases to trimming and J lost 1 base, with 10 bases between them. The CDR3 nucleotides are TGTGCCAGCAGTTTGACACAGGCGAACACTGAAGCTTTCTTT. It codes for CASSLTQANTEAFF.

The rearrangement joins TRBV12-3 or TRBV12-4 to TRBJ2-5; possibly TRBD1 for D (5 bases). The CDR3 loop spans 13 amino acids. With 4 bases removed from V and 5 bases from J, the gap between germline ends came to 11 bases. The CDR3 protein is CASSYQGFETQYF. In nucleotides, the CDR3 is TGTGCCAGCAGTTACCAGGGTTTCGAGACCCAGTACTTC.

V and J are TRBV3-1 (or the pseudogene TRBV3-2) and TRBJ1-4; D ambiguous. V dropped 1 base and J dropped 4 bases, with 10 bases sitting between them. In germline, CDR1 is LGHDT, CDR2 YNNKEL (reference sequence). CDR3 size: 15 residues. The CDR3 region is CASSQGVLNNEKLFF. CDR3 bases: TGTGCCAGCAGCCAAGGTGTCTTAAATAATGAAAAACTGTTTTTT.

V and J are TRBV7-2 and TRBJ1-1; 8 bases fit TRBD1. CDR1 is SGHTA and CDR2 is FQGNSA in the germline V gene. The CDR3 covers 14 residues. V trimming: 3 bases; J trimming: 2 bases; junction bases outside the gene matches: 2. The CDR3 DNA sequence: TGTGCCAGCAGCTTTGACAGGGGAAACACTGAAGCTTTCTTT. Encoded protein: CASSFDRGNTEAFF.

The V call is TRBV6-6, the J call TRBJ1-3; a weak D match, TRBD1 (6 bases). Germline V gene lookup returns CDR1 MNHNY and CDR2 SVGAGI (reference sequence). V was pared by 5 bases and J by 0 bases, with 14 bases between. CDR3 length: 16 residues. CDR3 protein: CASSRGGGSSGNTIYF. The CDR3 DNA is TGTGCCAGCAGTCGAGGGGGGGGAAGCTCTGGAAACACCATATATTTT.

The V call is TRBV7-2, the J call TRBJ2-2, with 11 nucleotides matching TRBD2. Trimming took 3 bases from V and 4 from J; bases not matched to a gene: 4. Looked up from germline, CDR1 is SGHTA and CDR2 is FQGNSA. The CDR3 totals 16 residues. CDR3 nucleotide sequence: TGTGCCAGCAGCTTCGCTAGCGGGAGGATCACCGGGGAGCTGTTTTTT. Protein: CASSFASGRITGELFF.

This clone was seen just once. The CDR3 loop is CSVRTSGEGEQYF. DNA for the CDR3: TGCAGCGTGAGGACTAGCGGGGAAGGCGAGCAGTACTTC. The V call is TRBV29-1, the J call TRBJ2-7; TRBD2 matches at 12 bases. CDR1 is SQVTM, CDR2 ANQGSEA, per germline. With V trimmed by 6 bases and J by 6 bases, 6 bases remained unmatched. This CDR3 spans 13 amino acids.

The rearrangement joins TRBV30 to TRBJ2-7; 8 nucleotides align to TRBD1. V lost 2 bases to trimming and J lost 2 bases; unmatched junction nucleotides: 8. CDR1 is GTSNPN, CDR2 SVGIG, per germline (reference sequence). The CDR3 has 15 residues. The DNA for the CDR3 is TGTGCCTGGAGTTGGGGGACAGGACCCGCCTACGAGCAGTACTTC. Its translation: CAWSWGTGPAYEQYF. The full variable domain, rest sourced from reference TRBV30 and TRBJ2-7, is SQTIHQWPATLVQPVGSPLSLECTVEGTSNPNLYWYRQAAGRGLQLLFYSVGIGQISSEVPQNLSASRPQDRQFILSSKKLLLSDSGFYLCAWSWGTGPAYEQYFGPGTRLTVT.

The chain carries TRBV25-1 and TRBJ1-5, with D unclear. The CDR3 totals 14 residues. The V and J ends lost 3 bases and 7 bases respectively, with 13 bases between them. Looked up from germline, CDR1 is MGHDK and CDR2 is SYGVNS. CDR3 protein: CASSDALEGQPQHF. For the CDR3, the DNA is TGTGCCAGCAGTGATGCGCTGGAGGGACAGCCCCAGCATTTT. The entire variable domain, with the rest obtained from reference TRBV25-1 and TRBJ1-5, is as follows: EADIYQTPRYLVIGTGKKITLECSQTMGHDKMYWYQQDPGMELHLIHYSYGVNSTEKGDLSSESTVSRIRTEHFPLTLESARPSHTSQYLCASSDALEGQPQHFGDGTRLSIL.

This clone appeared once. The chain carries TRBV7-8 and TRBJ2-2; 7 positions agree with TRBD1. Trimming took 0 bases from V and 4 from J; bases not matched to a gene: 5. The V gene's germline CDR1 is SGHVS and CDR2 FQNEAQ. The CDR3 consists of 16 residues. CDR3 amino acids: CASSLARGLSTGELFF. The CDR3 region has the DNA TGTGCCAGCAGCTTAGCCAGGGGGTTAAGCACCGGGGAGCTGTTTTTT.

This rearrangement joins TRBV18 to TRBJ1-1, with TRBD1 identical over 9 bases. V gave up 4 bases and J gave up 1 base; unmatched junction bases: 4. The length of the CDR3 is 15 residues. Germline V gene data show CDR1 as KGHSH and CDR2 as LQKENI. CDR3: CASSRGTGSNTEAFF. Written as DNA, the CDR3 is TGTGCCAGCTCACGGGGGACAGGGTCGAACACTGAAGCTTTCTTT.

This sequence joins TRBV6-5 and TRBJ1-4; D may be TRBD1 (5 bases). Germline V gene data show CDR1 as MNHEY and CDR2 as SVGAGI. The CDR3 totals 15 residues. Trimming shortened V by 5 bases and J by 3 bases, and 13 bases separated the two germline ends. CDR3 region: CASSPGTAANEKLFF. CDR3 nucleotide sequence: TGTGCCAGCAGTCCGGGGACTGCGGCTAATGAAAAACTGTTTTTT.

The V and J genes are TRBV6-2 or TRBV6-3 and TRBJ1-1; 7 bases are a match to TRBD1. This CDR3 spans 13 amino acids. Germline CDR1 and CDR2: MNHEY and SVGEGT. The J segment lost 9 bases and the V segment lost 6 bases, leaving 10 bases of the junction unmatched. The CDR3 region has the DNA TGTGCCAGCAGCGACGGGACAGATCGTCAAGCTTTCTTT. Amino acids: CASSDGTDRQAFF.

This clone has a handful of counts. The rearrangement uses TRBV4-1 and TRBJ1-2; D gene ambiguous. V was shortened by 1 base and J by 8 bases, with 20 bases between the two germline ends. This CDR3 is built from 16 residues. CDR1 is MGHRA and CDR2 is YSYEKL in the germline V gene. This CDR3 is CASSQGAAGESGGYTF. In DNA form, the CDR3 reads TGCGCCAGCAGCCAAGGGGCGGCCGGGGAAAGTGGGGGCTACACCTTC.

Here the CDR3 reads CASSQEGGSNEQYF. The CDR3 DNA reads as TGCGCCAGCAGCCAAGAAGGGGGTAGTAACGAGCAGTACTTC. V is TRBV4-1 and J is TRBJ2-7; a weak D match, TRBD1 (6 bases). The length of the CDR3 is 14 residues. From germline, CDR1 is MGHRA and CDR2 YSYEKL. Trimming took 0 bases from V and 5 from J, leaving 11 bases between them.

This rearrangement joins TRBV7-3 to TRBJ1-3; possibly TRBD1 for D (5 bases). Trimming cost V 2 bases and J 2 bases, with 10 bases left between them. Germline V gene lookup returns CDR1 SGHTA and CDR2 FQGTGA. The CDR3 has 15 residues. The CDR3 here is CASSLGQGTGNTIYF. In nucleotides, the CDR3 is TGTGCCAGCAGCTTAGGACAAGGAACTGGAAACACCATATATTTT.

In nucleotides, the CDR3 is TGTGCCAGCAGCTTTAGGCGGGGAAACAATGAGCAGTTCTTC. It yields the protein CASSFRRGNNEQFF. The chain carries TRBV11-2 and TRBJ2-1, with D perhaps matching TRBD2 (6 bases). Trimming removed 3 bases at V and 5 bases at J, with 11 bases between. Germline V CDR1 and CDR2: SGHAT, FQNNGV. The CDR3 length is 14 residues.